This entry concerns a single T cell receptor beta chain. This sample was taken from a study of CD8+CD57+ T cells in acquired aplastic anemia. V shed 4 bases and J shed 4 bases, with 13 bases lying between them. Germline lookup yields CDR1 SEHNR and CDR2 FQNEAQ (reference sequence). The CDR3 is 14 residues long. Genomic DNA, serving as template, underwent TCR beta VDJ and CDR3 profiling. TCRdb independently ran MiXCR on the reads; one entry per CDR3 protein. The data hold 75,000 to 100,000 distinct CDR3 sequences, with around 62% observed a single time. Patients picked for sequencing had shown CD8+CD57+ cell expansion detected by flow cytometry. Severe acquired aplastic anemia was present in every patient.

The receptor was derived from a human donor with aplastic anemia. Sequenced: sorted CD4+, CD8+, or CD8+CD57+ T cells (not recorded which) from PBMCs. This chain connects TRBV7-9 to TRBJ1-2; no reliable D call. The DNA of the CDR3 is TGTGCCAGCAGCTACTCTCTGGATTCCTATGGCTACACCTTC. Translating it yields CASSYSLDSYGYTF.